The clone carrying this T cell receptor (beta chain) has a handful of counts. One entry per CDR3 protein, called by TCRdb with MiXCR from the 5' RACE reads. Here the sample spans fewer than 70,000 distinct CDR3 sequences, 4.6% being singletons. The V segment lost 1 base and the J segment 9 bases; nucleotides outside the gene matches: 8. CDR1 and CDR2 from the germline V gene are SGHNT and YENEEA. This CDR3 is built from 15 residues. The data belong to a study of early T cells in non-severe SARS-CoV-2 infection. Study-level background: Bulk RNA from unsorted whole blood was sequenced; chains were unpaired.

This material consisted of whole blood, taken at baseline. This clonotype originated in an adult who was a healthcare worker with PCR-confirmed SARS-CoV-2 infection or an uninfected control (not recorded which). The donor label of this sample is uncertain. This chain joins TRBV11-3 and TRBJ2-1; 8 bases match TRBD2. The DNA for the CDR3 is TGTGCCAGCAGCTTAGCGGGGGGGCGTGAGGTTGAGCAGTTCTTC. It translates to CASSLAGGREVEQFF.